This T cell receptor beta chain was observed in a study of control samples from healthy donors and cancer patients. Germline V gene lookup returns CDR1 SGHNT and CDR2 YYREEE (reference sequence). The CDR3 consists of 15 residues. V shed 4 bases and J 6 bases; nucleotides not matched to a gene: 11. TCRdb's copy holds only in-frame clones and misses some; the assay was immunoSEQ multiplex PCR. The sample records 150,000 to 170,000 clones, over 85% being singletons. This TCR was recovered from a man aged 35 to 55 in good health. This chain joins TRBV5-4 and TRBJ1-2; the match to TRBD1 covers 8 bases. The material sequenced was blood. CDR3 residues: CASSLAYRGVNGYTF. DNA for the CDR3: TGTGCCAGCAGCCTAGCATACAGGGGGGTGAATGGCTACACCTTC.